What follows are 21 T cell receptor beta chains derived from one specimen sequenced in a study of vaccination effects on CD4 cells after COVID-19 (dated 2022 in TCRdb). To identify antigen-specific CD4+ T cell clonotypes by their expansion, the ViraFEST assay first stimulated PBMC with viral peptide pools and then applied TCR sequencing. After less than 13 days of culture, CD4+ T cells were isolated with the EasySep CD4+ T cell isolation kit. Each participant received two doses of an mRNA SARS-CoV-2 vaccine, either BNT162b2 or mRNA-1273. The library was built by means of the immunoSEQ multiplex PCR assay. The immuneACCESS repertoire file appears here via TCRdb, limited to in-frame rearrangements. These files lack a portion of the clones; in checked studies, under half of the deficit traces to unresolved V genes, and the cause of the others is not known. The sample profile shows around 81,000 clones; around four fifths of them were found once. In total, the top ten clones hold approximately 1% of the sample.

These receptors' targets are unknown. Sequences were derived from CD4+ T cells from PBMCs cultured with HCoV-OC43 spike peptides, sampled after COVID-19 vaccination. The sample's cell subset or site label, decoded: HCoV-OC43 spike overlapping peptide pool stimulation. The receptors derive from a human donor who received a COVID-19 vaccine.

The CDR3 DNA follows: TGCGCCAGCAGCCATCCCGCGGACAGGGCGAAGTACACCTTC. It encodes CASSHPADRAKYTF. J is TRBJ1-2 and V is TRBV4-1; 8 nucleotides agree with TRBD1. Germline V gene lookup returns CDR1 MGHRA and CDR2 YSYEKL. There are 14 residues in the CDR3. Germline trimming cut 3 bases from V and 11 bases from J; bases unmatched to any gene: 11.

J is TRBJ2-3 and V is TRBV24-1; D gene ambiguous. Germline V gene data show CDR1 as KGHDR and CDR2 as SFDVKD. Trimming removed 4 bases from V and 4 bases from J, with 11 bases in between. The CDR3 is 14 amino acids. The CDR3 spells CATSDLGRADTQYF. The DNA for the CDR3 is TGTGCCACCAGTGACCTCGGGCGTGCAGATACGCAGTATTTT.

This clone has just a few counts. The chain uses TRBV24-1 and TRBJ2-3, with D unclear. Germline CDR1 is KGHDR and CDR2 is SFDVKD. Deletions cut 4 bases from V and 6 bases from J, with 16 bases between. The CDR3 is 15 amino acids. CDR3: CATSDPGRSGDTQYF. In DNA form, the CDR3 reads TGTGCCACCAGTGACCCCGGACGGTCCGGGGATACGCAGTATTTT.

This clone has only a few counts. The rearrangement uses TRBV14 and TRBJ1-4; no definite D call. CDR1 is SGHDN and CDR2 is FVKESK in the germline V gene. The CDR3 spans 14 residues. The ends were cut back, 3 bases at V and 4 bases at J, with 9 bases in the middle. CDR3 nucleotide sequence: TGTGCCAGCAGCCAGGACTCCAGTAATGAAAAACTGTTTTTT. As protein: CASSQDSSNEKLFF.

The chain has TRBV29-1 and TRBJ1-1; no reliable D call. This CDR3 region has 13 residues. Germline CDR1 is SQVTM and CDR2 is ANQGSEA. Trimming cost V 4 bases and J 2 bases, with 11 bases left between them. CDR3 in amino acids: CSVGWRHNTEAFF. CDR3 nucleotide sequence: TGCAGCGTTGGGTGGCGGCACAACACTGAAGCTTTCTTT. Full variable domain (rest looked up from reference TRBV29-1 and TRBJ1-1): SAVISQKPSRDICQRGTSLTIQCQVDSQVTMMFWYRQQPGQSLTLIATANQGSEATYESGFVIDKFPISRPNLTFSTLTVSNMSPEDSSIYLCSVGWRHNTEAFFGQGTRLTVV.

The chain couples TRBV6-1 to TRBJ2-7; tentatively, D is TRBD2 (6 bases). The V gene's germline CDR1 is MNHNS and CDR2 SASEGT. This CDR3 is built from 16 residues. V was shortened by 2 bases and J by 4 bases, with 18 bases between the two germline ends. The CDR3 sequence: CASSEREAPGRYEQYV. In DNA form, the CDR3 reads TGTGCCAGCAGTGAAAGGGAGGCCCCGGGCAGATACGAGCAGTACGTC.

This chain connects TRBV19 to TRBJ1-4; 8 positions agree with TRBD1. CDR1 is LNHDA, CDR2 SQIVND, per germline (reference sequence). The CDR3 runs 15 residues. The ends lost 5 bases at V and 5 bases at J; junction bases unmatched: 7. CDR3 protein: CASSETGTGNEKLFF. The CDR3 DNA reads as TGTGCCAGTAGTGAGACCGGGACAGGAAATGAAAAACTGTTTTTT.

This rearrangement joins TRBV6-5 to TRBJ2-7, with unresolved D. Per germline, CDR1 MNHEY and CDR2 SVGAGI. Deletions cut 6 bases from V and 5 bases from J, with 8 bases between. The CDR3 sequence is 11 residues long. The CDR3 loop reads CASRSLNEQYV. For the CDR3, the DNA is TGTGCCAGCAGATCCTTAAACGAGCAGTACGTC.

V gene TRBV5-1 combines with J gene TRBJ1-2; a weak D match, TRBD1 (5 bases). The germline V and J ends were trimmed by 1 base and 8 bases, with 18 bases remaining between them. This CDR3 spans 15 amino acids. Germline CDR1 is SGHRS and CDR2 is YFSETQ. CDR3 sequence: CASSLSGPSWEGYTF. The DNA for the CDR3 is TGCGCCAGCAGCTTGTCGGGACCCTCCTGGGAAGGCTACACCTTC.

This sequence joins TRBV9 and TRBJ2-5; 15 bases align to TRBD2. This CDR3 spans 17 amino acids. Germline assignment: CDR1 SGDLS and CDR2 YYNGEE. V lost 0 bases and J lost 5; bases outside the gene matches: 5. CDR3 sequence reads: CASSVEGLAGGGETQYF. For the CDR3, the DNA is TGTGCCAGCAGCGTAGAGGGACTAGCGGGGGGTGGGGAGACCCAGTACTTC.

V gene TRBV12-3 or TRBV12-4 combines with J gene TRBJ2-7; D unclear. The CDR3 has 12 residues. Deletions cut 8 bases from V and 5 bases from J, with 13 bases between. The DNA of the CDR3 is TGTGCCAGCGGGGAAGTAAAGAACGAGCAGTACGTC. It codes for CASGEVKNEQYV.

V gene TRBV11-2 combines with J gene TRBJ2-1; D possibly uses TRBD1 or TRBD2 (6 bases each). The CDR3 contains 13 residues. Trimming took off 5 bases at V and 10 bases at J, with 15 bases between the two ends. Germline CDR1 reads SGHAT; CDR2 reads FQNNGV. The CDR3: CASSQGTRTEQFF. CDR3 DNA sequence: TGTGCCAGCAGCCAGGGGACTCGAACCGAGCAGTTCTTC.

The CDR3 spells CASSLAQWYQETQYF. CDR3 coding DNA: TGTGCCAGCAGCTTGGCACAGTGGTACCAAGAGACCCAGTACTTC. This chain links TRBV5-6 with TRBJ2-5; no firm D call. Trimming took 0 bases from V and 0 from J, leaving 9 bases between them. This CDR3 is 15 amino acids long. CDR1 is SGHDT, CDR2 YYEEEE, per germline. The variable domain in full, with the rest retrieved from reference TRBV5-6 and TRBJ2-5, is DAGVTQSPTHLIKTRGQQVTLRCSPKSGHDTVSWYQQALGQGPQFIFQYYEEEERQRGNFPDRFSGHQFPNYSSELNVNALLLGDSALYLCASSLAQWYQETQYFGPGTRLLVL.

The rearrangement uses TRBV5-1 and TRBJ1-4; 7 bases fit TRBD1. This CDR3 has 13 amino acids. V lost 0 bases and J lost 10; bases outside the gene matches: 3. Germline loops: CDR1 SGHRS, CDR2 YFSETQ. The DNA for the CDR3 is TGCGCCAGCAGCTTGGGACAGGGTGGAAAACTGTTTTTT. Amino acids: CASSLGQGGKLFF.

The V and J genes are TRBV6-2 or TRBV6-3 and TRBJ2-7; no definite D call. Germline values: CDR1 MNHEY, CDR2 SVGEGT. The CDR3 is made up of 13 amino acids. V was cut by 2 bases and J by 3 bases, with 8 bases left in between. In DNA form, the CDR3 reads TGTGCCAGCAGTTACGACGCAGACTACGAGCAGTACGTC. It yields the protein CASSYDADYEQYV.

J is TRBJ2-5 and V is TRBV27, with D unclear. V was cut by 3 bases and J by 0 bases, with 5 bases left in between. The CDR3 contains 13 residues. Germline lookup yields CDR1 MNHEY and CDR2 SMNVEV (reference sequence). CDR3 DNA sequence: TGTGCCAGCAGTTTTCAGAACCAAGAGACCCAGTACTTC. This translates into CASSFQNQETQYF.

CDR3: CASTSSADTQYF. The DNA of the CDR3 is TGTGCCAGCACCAGCTCCGCAGATACGCAGTATTTT. The chain carries TRBV6-5 and TRBJ2-3, with D uncertain. The length of the CDR3 is 12 residues. With 7 bases removed from V and 4 bases from J, the gap between germline ends came to 9 bases. Germline CDR1 and CDR2: MNHEY and SVGAGI.

The chain links TRBV7-3 to TRBJ2-6; D may correspond to TRBD1 or TRBD2 (6 bases each). Trimming shortened V by 5 bases and J by 3 bases, and 26 bases separated the two germline ends. The germline gives CDR1 SGHTA, CDR2 FQGTGA. The CDR3 loop spans 20 amino acids. The CDR3 is CASSRTGVWGAHSGANVLTF. Here the CDR3 DNA reads TGTGCCAGCAGCCGAACGGGCGTGTGGGGGGCGCATAGTGGGGCCAACGTCCTGACTTTC.

The chain combines TRBV19 with TRBJ1-3; a weak D match, TRBD1 (6 bases). Per the germline V gene, CDR1 is LNHDA and CDR2 is SQIVND (reference sequence). The CDR3 is made up of 16 amino acids. Trimming cost V 2 bases and J 2 bases, with 13 bases left between them. The CDR3: CASSISAGAAGNTIYF. The CDR3 region has the DNA TGTGCCAGTAGTATATCGGCGGGGGCGGCTGGAAACACCATATATTTT. Together with reference TRBV19 and TRBJ1-3, the CDR3 gives the full variable domain: DGGITQSPKYLFRKEGQNVTLSCEQNLNHDAMYWYRQDPGQGLRLIYYSQIVNDFQKGDIAEGYSVSREKKESFPLTVTSAQKNPTAFYLCASSISAGAAGNTIYFGEGSWLTVV.

The chain employs TRBV3-1 (or the pseudogene TRBV3-2) and TRBJ2-2; D might be TRBD2 (5 bases). CDR3 length equals 15 residues. Trimming took off 6 bases at V and 0 bases at J, with 11 bases between the two ends. Germline CDR1 is LGHDT and CDR2 is YNNKEL (reference sequence). This CDR3 is CASRERLANTGELFF. For the CDR3, the DNA is TGTGCCAGCAGAGAGCGGCTCGCGAACACCGGGGAGCTGTTTTTT.

The chain links TRBV2 to TRBJ2-5; 9 bases align to TRBD1. J gave up 4 bases and V 6 bases, and 9 bases lay outside the gene matches. The CDR3 has 15 amino acids. CDR1 is SNHLY, CDR2 FYNNEI, per germline. CDR3 region: CASSQQGALGETQYF. CDR3 DNA sequence: TGTGCCAGCAGCCAACAGGGGGCTCTGGGAGAGACCCAGTACTTC.